This T cell receptor (beta chain) comes out of a study of T cell responses to AZD1222 COVID-19 vaccine. General study findings and limits: Repertoires were collected only later (after the peak T cell response had occurred). Reports indicate that nearly half of spike-specific TCRs are directed at unmutated variant regions. Females outnumbered males among donors, who were mostly white British; clonal diversity was possibly underestimated. Baseline seropositivity occurred in only 5 to 7 AZD1222 recipients.

This CDR3 is 15 amino acids long. Trimming took 6 bases from V and 2 from J, leaving 14 bases between them. CDR1 is MNHEY and CDR2 is SVGAGI in the germline V gene. Sequencing used immunoSEQ multiplex PCR; TCRdb keeps in-frame clones, though not all of them. The sample has about 120,000 clones; roughly 89% are singletons. In the case of this clone: Its specificity is unknown.

The input for sequencing was peripheral blood, taken on day 0 of AZD1222 vaccination. V is TRBV6-5 and J is TRBJ1-3, with a possible D match to TRBD1 (6 bases). The TCR was taken from an adult in good health. The CDR3 loop reads CASSLSGGPGNTIYF. The CDR3 region has the DNA TGTGCCAGCAGCCTATCGGGGGGGCCTGGAAACACCATATATTTT.